This TCR beta chain was captured by sequencing in a study of blood T cell repertoires in COVID-19. Study-level background: COVID-19 samples, acute and convalescent, were from the United States, Italy and Spain.

Sequenced by immunoSEQ multiplex PCR; TCRdb stores in-frame clones only, minus some. The data contain about 270,000 clones, more than 65% of them singletons. V was pared by 0 bases and J by 1 base, with 1 base of the junction left unmatched. The CDR3 is 15 residues long. The V gene's germline CDR1 is MNHEY and CDR2 SVGAGI. In regard to this clone: The sample contains more than one DNA sequence encoding this CDR3.

The TCR was taken from a woman aged 18-30 years with acute or convalescent COVID-19. J is TRBJ2-7 and V is TRBV6-5; 9 nucleotides align to TRBD2. What was sequenced was peripheral blood. DNA for the CDR3: TGTGCCAGCAGTTACTCTACTAGCGGGTCCTACGAGCAGTACTTC. Translating gives CASSYSTSGSYEQYF.